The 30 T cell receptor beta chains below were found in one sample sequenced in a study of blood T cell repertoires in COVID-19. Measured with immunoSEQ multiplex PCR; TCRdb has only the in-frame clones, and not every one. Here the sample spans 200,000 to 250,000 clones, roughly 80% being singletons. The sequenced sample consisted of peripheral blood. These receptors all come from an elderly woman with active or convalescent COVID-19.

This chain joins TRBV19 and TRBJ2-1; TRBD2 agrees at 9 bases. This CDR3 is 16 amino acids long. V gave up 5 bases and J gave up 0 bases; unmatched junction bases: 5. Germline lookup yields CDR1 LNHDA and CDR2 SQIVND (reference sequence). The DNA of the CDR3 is TGTGCCAGTAGTCGGACTAGCGTGAGCTCCTACAATGAGCAGTTCTTC. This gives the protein CASSRTSVSSYNEQFF.

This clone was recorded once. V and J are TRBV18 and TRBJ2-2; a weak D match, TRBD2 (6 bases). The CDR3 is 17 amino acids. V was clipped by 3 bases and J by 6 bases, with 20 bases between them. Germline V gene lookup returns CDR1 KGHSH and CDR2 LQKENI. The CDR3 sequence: CASSPRLASERPGELFF. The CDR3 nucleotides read TGTGCCAGCTCACCTCGTCTAGCGTCGGAGCGACCCGGGGAGCTGTTTTTT.

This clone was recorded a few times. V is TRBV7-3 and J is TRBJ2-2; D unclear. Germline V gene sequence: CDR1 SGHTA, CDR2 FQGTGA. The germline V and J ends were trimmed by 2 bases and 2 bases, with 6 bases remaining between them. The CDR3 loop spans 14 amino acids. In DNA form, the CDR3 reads TGTGCCAGCAGCTTAGAACTAAACACCGGGGAGCTGTTTTTT. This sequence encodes CASSLELNTGELFF.

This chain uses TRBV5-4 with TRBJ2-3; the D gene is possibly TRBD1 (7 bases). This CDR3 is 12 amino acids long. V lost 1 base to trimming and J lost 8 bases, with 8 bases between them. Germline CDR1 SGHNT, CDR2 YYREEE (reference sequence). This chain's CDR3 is CASSLQGGTQYF. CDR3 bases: TGTGCCAGCAGCTTGCAGGGGGGTACGCAGTATTTT.

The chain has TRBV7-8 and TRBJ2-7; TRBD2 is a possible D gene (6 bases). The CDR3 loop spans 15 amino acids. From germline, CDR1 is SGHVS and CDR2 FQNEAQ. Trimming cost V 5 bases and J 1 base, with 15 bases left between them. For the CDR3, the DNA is TGTGCCAGCAGCCTCACGTTTGGGGGGTCCTACGAGCAGTACTTC. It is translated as CASSLTFGGSYEQYF.

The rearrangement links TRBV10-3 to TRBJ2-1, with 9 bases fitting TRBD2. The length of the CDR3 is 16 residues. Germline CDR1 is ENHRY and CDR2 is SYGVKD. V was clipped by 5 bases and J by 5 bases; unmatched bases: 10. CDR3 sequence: CAISPSGTSRDNEQFF. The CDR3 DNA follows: TGTGCCATCAGTCCCTCCGGGACTAGCAGAGACAATGAGCAGTTCTTC.

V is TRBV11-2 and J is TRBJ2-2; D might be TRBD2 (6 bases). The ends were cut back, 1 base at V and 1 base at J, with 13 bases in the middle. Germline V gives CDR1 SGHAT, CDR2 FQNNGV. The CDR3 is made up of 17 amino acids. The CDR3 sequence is CASSLGFIGGNTGELFF. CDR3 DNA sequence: TGTGCCAGCAGCTTAGGGTTTATCGGGGGGAACACCGGGGAGCTGTTTTTT. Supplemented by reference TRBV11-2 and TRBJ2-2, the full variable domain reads EAGVAQSPRYKIIEKRQSVAFWCNPISGHATLYWYQQILGQGPKLLIQFQNNGVVDDSQLPKDRFSAERLKGVDSTLKIQPAKLEDSAVYLCASSLGFIGGNTGELFFGEGSRLTVL.

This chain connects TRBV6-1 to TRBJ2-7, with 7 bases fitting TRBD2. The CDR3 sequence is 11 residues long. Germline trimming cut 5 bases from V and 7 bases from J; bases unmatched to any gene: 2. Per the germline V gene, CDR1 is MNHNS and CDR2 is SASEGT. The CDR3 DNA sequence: TGTGCCAGCAGTTACGGGGGGGAGCAGTACTTC. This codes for CASSYGGEQYF.

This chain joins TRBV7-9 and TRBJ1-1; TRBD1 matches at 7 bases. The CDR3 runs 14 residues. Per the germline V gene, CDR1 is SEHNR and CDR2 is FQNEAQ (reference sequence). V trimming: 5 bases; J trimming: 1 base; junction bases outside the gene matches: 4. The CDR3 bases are TGTGCCAGCAGCGAAAGACAGGGGAACACTGAAGCTTTCTTT. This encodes CASSERQGNTEAFF.

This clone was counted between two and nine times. In DNA form, the CDR3 reads TGTGCCAGCAGCAAACCGGGGGGGTGGAACTTC. Translated, it gives CASSKPGGWNF. The gene calls are TRBV21-1 and TRBJ2-7; the table's D call, TRBD2, was not checked against the DNA. TRBV21-1 is noted as a pseudogene. This CDR3 has 11 amino acids.

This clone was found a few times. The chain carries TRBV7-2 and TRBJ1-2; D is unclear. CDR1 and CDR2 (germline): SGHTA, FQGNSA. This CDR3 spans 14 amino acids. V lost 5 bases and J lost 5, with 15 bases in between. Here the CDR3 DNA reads TGTGCCAGCAGCCGCTCGGGATATTTATATGGCTACACCTTC. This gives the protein CASSRSGYLYGYTF. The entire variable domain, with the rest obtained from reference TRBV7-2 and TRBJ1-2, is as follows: GAGVSQSPSNKVTEKGKDVELRCDPISGHTALYWYRQSLGQGLEFLIYFQGNSAPDKSGLPSDRFSAERTGGSVSTLTIQRTQQEDSAVYLCASSRSGYLYGYTFGSGTRLTVV.

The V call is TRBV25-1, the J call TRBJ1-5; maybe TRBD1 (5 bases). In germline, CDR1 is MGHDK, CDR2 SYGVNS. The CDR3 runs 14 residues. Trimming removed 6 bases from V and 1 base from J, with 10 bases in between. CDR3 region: CASSSDRSNQPQHF. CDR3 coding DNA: TGTGCCAGCAGCTCTGACAGAAGCAATCAGCCCCAGCATTTT.

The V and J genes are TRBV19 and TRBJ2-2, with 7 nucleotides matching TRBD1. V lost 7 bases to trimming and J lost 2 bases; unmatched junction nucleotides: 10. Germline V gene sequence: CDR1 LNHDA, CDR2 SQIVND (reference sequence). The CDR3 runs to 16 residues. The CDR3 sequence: CASTKQGFANTGELFF. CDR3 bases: TGTGCCAGTACAAAACAGGGGTTTGCCAACACCGGGGAGCTGTTTTTT.

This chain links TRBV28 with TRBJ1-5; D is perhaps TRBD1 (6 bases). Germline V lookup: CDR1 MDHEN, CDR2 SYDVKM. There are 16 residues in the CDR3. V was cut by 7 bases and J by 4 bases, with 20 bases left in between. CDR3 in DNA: TGTGCCAGCAATCCCAGCAGAGGGGGTGAGAATCAGCCCCAGCATTTT. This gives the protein CASNPSRGGENQPQHF. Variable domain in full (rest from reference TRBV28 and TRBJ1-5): DVKVTQSSRYLVKRTGEKVFLECVQDMDHENMFWYRQDPGLGLRLIYFSYDVKMKEKGDIPEGYSVSREKKERFSLILESASTNQTSMYLCASNPSRGGENQPQHFGDGTRLSIL.

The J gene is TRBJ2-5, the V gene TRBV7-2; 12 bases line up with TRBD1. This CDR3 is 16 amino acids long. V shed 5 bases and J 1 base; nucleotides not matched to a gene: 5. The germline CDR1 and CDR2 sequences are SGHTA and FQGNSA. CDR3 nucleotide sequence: TGTGCCAGCAGCCCTCGGGACAGGGGGCGCCAAGAGACCCAGTACTTC. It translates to CASSPRDRGRQETQYF.

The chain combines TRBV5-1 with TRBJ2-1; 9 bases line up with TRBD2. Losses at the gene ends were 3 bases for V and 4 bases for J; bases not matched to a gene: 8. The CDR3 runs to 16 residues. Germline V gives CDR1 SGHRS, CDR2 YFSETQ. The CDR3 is CASSSFSGSFYNEQFF. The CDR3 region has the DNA TGCGCCAGCAGCTCCTTTAGCGGGAGTTTTTACAATGAGCAGTTCTTC.

This CDR3 is CASSRLGLDRQSEKLFF. The CDR3 DNA reads TGTGCCAGTAGTCGCCTCGGCTTAGACAGGCAGTCAGAAAAACTGTTTTTT. The rearrangement joins TRBV19 to TRBJ1-4, with D possibly matching TRBD1 (6 bases). Deletions cut 5 bases from V and 8 bases from J, with 24 bases between. Germline lookup yields CDR1 LNHDA and CDR2 SQIVND (reference sequence). There are 17 residues in the CDR3.

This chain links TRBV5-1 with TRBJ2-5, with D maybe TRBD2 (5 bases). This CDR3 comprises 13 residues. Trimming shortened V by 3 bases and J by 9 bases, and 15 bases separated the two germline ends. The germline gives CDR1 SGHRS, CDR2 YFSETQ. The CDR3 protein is CASSSRETGAQYF. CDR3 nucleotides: TGCGCCAGCAGCTCGAGGGAAACCGGGGCCCAGTACTTC.

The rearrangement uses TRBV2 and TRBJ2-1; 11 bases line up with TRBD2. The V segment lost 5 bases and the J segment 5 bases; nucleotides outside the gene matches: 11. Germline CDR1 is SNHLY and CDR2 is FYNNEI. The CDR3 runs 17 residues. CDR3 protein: CASSRKVAGGKDNEQFF. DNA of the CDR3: TGTGCCAGCAGTCGAAAGGTAGCGGGAGGGAAGGACAATGAGCAGTTCTTC.

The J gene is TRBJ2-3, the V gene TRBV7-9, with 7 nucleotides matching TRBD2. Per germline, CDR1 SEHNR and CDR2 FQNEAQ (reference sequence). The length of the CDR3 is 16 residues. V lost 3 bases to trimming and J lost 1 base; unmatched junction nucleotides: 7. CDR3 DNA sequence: TGTGCCAGCAGCTTTCGACTAGCTAGAGGCACAGATACGCAGTATTTT. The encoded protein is CASSFRLARGTDTQYF.

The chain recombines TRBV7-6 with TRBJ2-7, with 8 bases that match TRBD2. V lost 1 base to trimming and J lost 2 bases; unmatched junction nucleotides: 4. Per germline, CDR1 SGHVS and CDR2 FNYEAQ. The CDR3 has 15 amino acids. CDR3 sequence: CASSLDRGGTYEQYF. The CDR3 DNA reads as TGTGCCAGCAGCTTAGACCGGGGGGGAACCTACGAGCAGTACTTC.

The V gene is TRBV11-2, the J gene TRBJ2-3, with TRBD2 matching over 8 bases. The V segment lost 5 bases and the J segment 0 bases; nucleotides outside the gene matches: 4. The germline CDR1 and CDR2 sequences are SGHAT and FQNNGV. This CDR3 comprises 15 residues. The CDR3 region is CASSQTSGSTDTQYF. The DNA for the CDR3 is TGTGCCAGCAGCCAAACTAGCGGTAGCACAGATACGCAGTATTTT.

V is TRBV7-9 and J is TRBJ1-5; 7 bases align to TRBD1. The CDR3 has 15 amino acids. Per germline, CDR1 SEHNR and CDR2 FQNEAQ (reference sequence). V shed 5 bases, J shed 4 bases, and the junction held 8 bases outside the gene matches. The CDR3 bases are TGTGCCAGCAGCCCGGGGGACAGTGTTAATCAGCCCCAGCATTTT. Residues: CASSPGDSVNQPQHF.

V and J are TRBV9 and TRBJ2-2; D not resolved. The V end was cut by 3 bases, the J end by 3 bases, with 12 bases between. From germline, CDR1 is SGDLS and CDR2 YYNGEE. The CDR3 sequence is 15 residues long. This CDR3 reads CASSGQRWDTGELFF. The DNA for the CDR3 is TGTGCCAGCAGCGGGCAGCGTTGGGACACCGGGGAGCTGTTTTTT.

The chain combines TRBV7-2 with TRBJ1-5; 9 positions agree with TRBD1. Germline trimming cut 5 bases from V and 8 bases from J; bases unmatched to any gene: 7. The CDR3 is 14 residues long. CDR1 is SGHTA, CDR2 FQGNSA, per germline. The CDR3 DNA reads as TGTGCCAGCAGCCCACAGGGGGCTGAAGAGCCCCAGCATTTT. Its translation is CASSPQGAEEPQHF.

CDR3 coding DNA: TGTGCCAGCAGTCCCAAGGGACAGCCCCAAGAGACCCAGTACTTC. It codes for CASSPKGQPQETQYF. This chain joins TRBV27 and TRBJ2-5; TRBD1 matches at 7 bases. This CDR3 comprises 15 residues. V shed 5 bases, J shed 1 base, and the junction held 7 bases outside the gene matches. Germline V gene sequence: CDR1 MNHEY, CDR2 SMNVEV (reference sequence).

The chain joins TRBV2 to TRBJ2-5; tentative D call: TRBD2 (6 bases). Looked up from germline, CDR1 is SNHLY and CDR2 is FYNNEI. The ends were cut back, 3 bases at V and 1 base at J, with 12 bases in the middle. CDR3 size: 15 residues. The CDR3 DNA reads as TGTGCCAGCAGTGACCAAGCGGGCCCCCAAGAGACCCAGTACTTC. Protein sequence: CASSDQAGPQETQYF.

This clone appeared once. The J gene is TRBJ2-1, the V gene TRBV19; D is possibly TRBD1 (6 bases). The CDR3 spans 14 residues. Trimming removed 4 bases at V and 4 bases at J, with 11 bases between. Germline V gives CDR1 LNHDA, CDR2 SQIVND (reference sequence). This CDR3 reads CASSKRTVYNEQFF. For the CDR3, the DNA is TGTGCCAGTAGTAAGCGGACAGTATACAATGAGCAGTTCTTC. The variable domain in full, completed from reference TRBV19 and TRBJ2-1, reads DGGITQSPKYLFRKEGQNVTLSCEQNLNHDAMYWYRQDPGQGLRLIYYSQIVNDFQKGDIAEGYSVSREKKESFPLTVTSAQKNPTAFYLCASSKRTVYNEQFFGPGTRLTVL.

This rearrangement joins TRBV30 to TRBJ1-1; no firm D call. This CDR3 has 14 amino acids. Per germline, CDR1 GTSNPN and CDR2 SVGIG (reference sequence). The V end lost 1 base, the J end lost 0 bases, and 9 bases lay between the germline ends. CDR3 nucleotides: TGTGCCTGGAGTGGACTAGGCATGAACACTGAAGCTTTCTTT. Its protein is CAWSGLGMNTEAFF.

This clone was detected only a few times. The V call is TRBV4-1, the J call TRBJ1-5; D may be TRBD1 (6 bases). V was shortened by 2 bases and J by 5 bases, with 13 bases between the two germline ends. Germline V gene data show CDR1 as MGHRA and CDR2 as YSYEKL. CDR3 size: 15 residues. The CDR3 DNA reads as TGCGCCAGCAGCCAAAGCGAACAGGGATATCAGCCCCAGCATTTT. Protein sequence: CASSQSEQGYQPQHF.